Included here is one T cell receptor beta chain sequence, with context. The CDR3 does not end in the conserved phenylalanine or tryptophan, so this is likely a read error. V lost 6 bases, J lost 3 bases, and 3 bases stayed unmatched. The germline V gene has CDR1 MNHEY and CDR2 SVGAGI. The CDR3 sequence is 14 residues long. The table came from immunoSEQ multiplex PCR; TCRdb's copy has only in-frame clones and leaves some out. The repertoire has 30,000 to 35,000 clones, 70% to 80% of them found once; the top ten carry around 29%. The record originates from a study of blood T cell repertoires in COVID-19. Study background: The United States, Italy and Spain provided the acute and convalescent COVID-19 samples. The cDNA or gDNA used as material had been derived from T cells, B-cell-depleted T cells, or PBMCs.

The receptor comes from a man older than 75 with acute or convalescent COVID-19. This chain connects TRBV6-5 to TRBJ2-2, with 8 bases matching TRBD2. The sequencing input was peripheral blood. DNA for the CDR3: TGTGCCAGCAGACTAGCGGCCCACACCGGGGAGCTGTTTTCT. This encodes CASRLAAHTGELFS.